Listed below are T cell receptor beta chains from one sample, sequenced in a study of T cell responses to AZD1222 COVID-19 vaccine. Here immunoSEQ multiplex PCR was the method, and the copy in TCRdb shows in-frame clones only, minus some. The table has roughly 150,000 clones, around 88% seen once. The sample consisted of peripheral blood, taken 28 days after the second AZD1222 dose. These receptors were taken from an adult who received the AZD1222 COVID-19 vaccine. Each CDR3 is given with its conserved first and last residue. Each record gives: D gene, J gene, V gene, CDR3 DNA, CDR3 protein. A D gene is named only where the DNA matches it firmly.

>NA|TRBJ2-7|TRBV12-3/TRBV12-4
TGTGCCAGCAGCCCTGGGTGGTACGAGCAGTACTTC
CASSPGWYEQYF
>NA|TRBJ1-3|TRBV19
TGTGCCAGCCGTCCGGGGGCTTACTCTGGAAACACCATATATTTT
CASRPGAYSGNTIYF
>TRBD1|TRBJ2-5|TRBV6-1
TGTGCCAGCAGTGAAGCGCAGGGGGTTCAAGAGACCCAGTACTTC
CASSEAQGVQETQYF
>NA|TRBJ1-1|TRBV6-5
TGTGCCAGCAGCCCCCGGTACCGGAACACTGAAGCTTTCTTT
CASSPRYRNTEAFF
>NA|TRBJ1-5|TRBV18
TGTGCCAGCTCCTCAAGCCCCTCCGGGGGTCAGCCCCAGCATTTT
CASSSSPSGGQPQHF
>NA|TRBJ2-7|TRBV7-2
TGTGCCAGCAGCTCCTATGGGGGGATCTACGAGCAGTACTTC
CASSSYGGIYEQYF
>NA|TRBJ2-2|TRBV10-3
TGTGCCATCAGCGGGGGTAGGGACACCGGGGAGCTGTTTTTT
CAISGGRDTGELFF
>NA|TRBJ1-1|TRBV5-8
TGTGCCAGCAGCTTGAGGTTTGCAGGGATAAGCACTGAAGCTTTCTTT
CASSLRFAGISTEAFF
>NA|TRBJ1-1|TRBV10-2
TGCGCCAGCAGTGTTAGTCTCGACAGAAAGAACACTGAAGCTTTCTTT
CASSVSLDRKNTEAFF
>TRBD1|TRBJ1-5|TRBV7-8
TGTGCCAGCACCCTGGACAGGGTATATCGCAATCAGCCCCAGCATTTT
CASTLDRVYRNQPQHF
>TRBD2|TRBJ2-7|TRBV6-5
TGTGCCAGCAGTTACACAGAACCGGGGGGTGACGAGCAGTACTTC
CASSYTEPGGDEQYF
>NA|TRBJ1-1|TRBV7-7
TGTGCCAGCAGCTTATATGGGGGGCGGGATGATCAGACTGAAGCTTTCTTT
CASSLYGGRDDQTEAFF
>NA|TRBJ1-1|TRBV10-1
TGCGCCAGCAGAAAAACACAGGACACTGAAGCTTTCTTT
CASRKTQDTEAFF
>NA|TRBJ1-2|TRBV10-1
TGCGCCAGCAGTGAGTCGCCTGGACAGTCCTATGGCTACACCTTC
CASSESPGQSYGYTF
>NA|TRBJ1-5|TRBV27
TGTGCCACCGTCCCTAGGGGGGGGGATATGAGCAATCAGCCCCAGCATTTT
CATVPRGGDMSNQPQHF
>NA|TRBJ1-1|TRBV19
TGTGCCAGTAGGTACAGCGGCCAGAACACTGAAGCTTTCTTT
CASRYSGQNTEAFF
>TRBD1|TRBJ1-4|TRBV7-9
TGTGCCAGCAGTTCGGGACTTTGGTCGGAGTTCGGGGGGCAGGGGGAACTGTTTTTT
CASSSGLWSEFGGQGELFF
>NA|TRBJ1-2|TRBV5-8
TGTGCCAGCAGCTTGAAGGGCAGGCCCTACTATGGCTACACCTTC
CASSLKGRPYYGYTF